The 20 T cell receptor beta chains in this list originate from one sample, sequenced in a study of blood T cell repertoires in COVID-19. This table comes from immunoSEQ multiplex PCR, and its TCRdb copy is limited to in-frame clones, with some not included. This table holds under 170,000 clones, roughly nine tenths found once. The material sequenced was peripheral blood. The receptors stem from a woman aged 55 to 70 with active or convalescent COVID-19.

V gene TRBV19 combines with J gene TRBJ2-1, with 8 bases identical to TRBD2. The J segment lost 8 bases and the V segment lost 2 bases, leaving 23 bases of the junction unmatched. In germline, CDR1 is LNHDA, CDR2 SQIVND (reference sequence). The CDR3 is 20 amino acids. The CDR3 is CASSIKGIPGLVTQSDEQFF. CDR3 nucleotides: TGTGCCAGTAGTATAAAAGGCATACCGGGACTAGTCACCCAGAGCGATGAGCAGTTCTTC.

The V and J genes are TRBV10-3 and TRBJ2-3; a weak D match, TRBD2 (6 bases). CDR3 length equals 16 residues. Germline V CDR1 and CDR2: ENHRY, SYGVKD. V lost 0 bases, J lost 2 bases, and 12 bases lay in between. Here the CDR3 DNA reads TGTGCCATCAGTGAGTCCGCGGGGCTCACCACAGATACGCAGTATTTT. This encodes CAISESAGLTTDTQYF.

The gene calls are TRBV5-6 and TRBJ1-4; D gene ambiguous. The V end was cut by 2 bases, the J end by 5 bases, with 7 bases between. Per germline, CDR1 SGHDT and CDR2 YYEEEE. CDR3 length equals 13 residues. The CDR3 DNA reads as TGTGCCAGCAGCTTTGCGGGGAATGAAAAACTGTTTTTT. Its translation is CASSFAGNEKLFF.

J is TRBJ1-2 and V is TRBV7-8, with 8 bases lining up with TRBD1. CDR3 length equals 18 residues. J was trimmed by 4 bases and V by 5 bases; bases with no gene match: 18. Germline V gene data show CDR1 as SGHVS and CDR2 as FQNEAQ. CDR3 nucleotide sequence: TGTGCCAGCAGCCCCCGACCCCGGGACAGGCCTTTGATCTATGGCTACACCTTC. It codes for CASSPRPRDRPLIYGYTF. Full variable domain (outside the CDR3, taken from reference TRBV7-8 and TRBJ1-2): GAGVSQSPRYKVAKRGQDVALRCDPISGHVSLFWYQQALGQGPEFLTYFQNEAQLDKSGLPSDRFFAERPEGSVSTLKIQRTQQEDSAVYLCASSPRPRDRPLIYGYTFGSGTRLTVV.

The J gene is TRBJ1-2, the V gene TRBV7-8, with 10 positions matching TRBD1. Germline V lookup: CDR1 SGHVS, CDR2 FQNEAQ. Trimming removed 5 bases from V and 8 bases from J; junction bases left unmatched: 11. This CDR3 has 15 amino acids. This chain's CDR3 is CASSKGDRGSVGYTF. Written as DNA, the CDR3 is TGTGCCAGCAGCAAAGGGGACAGGGGTTCGGTAGGCTACACCTTC. The full variable domain, completed using reference TRBV7-8 and TRBJ1-2, is GAGVSQSPRYKVAKRGQDVALRCDPISGHVSLFWYQQALGQGPEFLTYFQNEAQLDKSGLPSDRFFAERPEGSVSTLKIQRTQQEDSAVYLCASSKGDRGSVGYTFGSGTRLTVV.

The V and J genes are TRBV6-5 and TRBJ2-1, with 7 nucleotides matching TRBD1. Germline V gene sequence: CDR1 MNHEY, CDR2 SVGAGI. V trimming: 8 bases; J trimming: 8 bases; junction bases outside the gene matches: 3. This CDR3 has 11 residues. This chain's CDR3 is CASRQGHEQFF. The CDR3, as DNA: TGTGCCAGCCGACAGGGCCATGAGCAGTTCTTC.

The genes are TRBV13 and TRBJ1-2, with 7 bases aligning to TRBD1. The CDR3 consists of 12 residues. Germline V gene sequence: CDR1 PRHDT, CDR2 FYEKMQ (reference sequence). Trimming took 5 bases from V and 8 from J; bases not matched to a gene: 5. The CDR3 DNA follows: TGTGCCAGCAGCCCAGCAGGGGGGGGCTACACCTTC. Encoded protein: CASSPAGGGYTF.

This clone was recorded a few times. This rearrangement joins TRBV10-3 to TRBJ2-3; TRBD1 aligns across 9 bases. Germline V gives CDR1 ENHRY, CDR2 SYGVKD. The trim removed 6 bases at V and 2 bases at J, leaving 6 bases unmatched. There are 15 residues in the CDR3. This chain's CDR3 is CAISSGTGPTDTQYF. CDR3 sequence (DNA): TGTGCCATCAGCTCCGGGACAGGGCCCACAGATACGCAGTATTTT.

This clone was counted a few times. The chain carries TRBV4-1 and TRBJ1-3; maybe TRBD1 (6 bases). This CDR3 is 18 amino acids long. The V gene lost 0 bases and the J gene lost 2 bases, with 17 bases spanning the gap. Germline V lookup: CDR1 MGHRA, CDR2 YSYEKL. The CDR3 is CASSQDPPQGKPGNTIYF. The DNA of the CDR3 is TGCGCCAGCAGCCAAGATCCGCCCCAGGGGAAACCTGGAAACACCATATATTTT.

The chain links TRBV10-3 to TRBJ1-1; D unclear. The germline V gene has CDR1 ENHRY and CDR2 SYGVKD. The V end was cut by 6 bases, the J end by 7 bases, with 15 bases between. The CDR3 is made up of 13 amino acids. Here the CDR3 DNA reads TGTGCCATCAGCTTCATTGGTTCTAGTGAAGCTTTCTTT. This codes for CAISFIGSSEAFF.

This clone showed up just once. This chain uses TRBV10-3 with TRBJ2-5, with D possibly matching TRBD2 (5 bases). V was pared by 4 bases and J by 5 bases, with 8 bases between. Germline loops: CDR1 ENHRY, CDR2 SYGVKD. The CDR3 extends over 12 amino acids. CDR3 DNA: TGTGCCATCAGTGGTTCGGGGGAGACCCAGTACTTC. Protein sequence: CAISGSGETQYF.

The chain links TRBV25-1 to TRBJ1-3; no reliable D call. Germline CDR1 and CDR2: MGHDK and SYGVNS. V shed 3 bases and J shed 4 bases, with 10 bases lying between them. This CDR3 spans 14 amino acids. The CDR3 protein is CASSDRGWGNTIYF. CDR3 nucleotide sequence: TGTGCCAGCAGTGATCGGGGTTGGGGAAACACCATATATTTT. The whole variable domain, filled in from reference TRBV25-1 and TRBJ1-3, reads EADIYQTPRYLVIGTGKKITLECSQTMGHDKMYWYQQDPGMELHLIHYSYGVNSTEKGDLSSESTVSRIRTEHFPLTLESARPSHTSQYLCASSDRGWGNTIYFGEGSWLTVV.

The CDR3 coding sequence is TGTGCCAGTAGTTTCGGGACAGATACGCAGTATTTT. Residues: CASSFGTDTQYF. The chain recombines TRBV19 with TRBJ2-3; the D is unclear. CDR3 size: 12 residues. Germline V CDR1 and CDR2: LNHDA, SQIVND (reference sequence). Trimming pared 5 bases from V and 3 bases from J, leaving 6 bases between.

The chain is built from TRBV27 and TRBJ1-4, with 10 bases fitting TRBD1. This CDR3 has 18 residues. The V gene end was trimmed by 0 bases and the J gene end by 2 bases; junction bases not matched to a gene: 6. Germline V gene data show CDR1 as MNHEY and CDR2 as SMNVEV (reference sequence). The DNA for the CDR3 is TGTGCCAGCAGTTTATCCCTAGGACAGGGGGTTACTAATGAAAAACTGTTTTTT. Its translation: CASSLSLGQGVTNEKLFF.

This chain uses TRBV7-2 with TRBJ1-1; tentatively, D is TRBD1 (6 bases). V was trimmed by 1 base and J by 3 bases, leaving 12 bases between them. Germline-derived CDR1 and CDR2 are SGHTA and FQGNSA. The CDR3 totals 15 residues. The CDR3 sequence: CASSLDNRVDTEAFF. For the CDR3, the DNA is TGTGCCAGCAGCTTAGACAACAGGGTGGACACTGAAGCTTTCTTT.

This clone was observed a handful of times. The V gene is TRBV14, the J gene TRBJ2-7, with a possible D match to TRBD1 (5 bases). V lost 2 bases, J lost 4 bases, and 6 bases lay in between. This CDR3 has 12 amino acids. The germline V gene encodes CDR1 SGHDN and CDR2 FVKESK. Written as DNA, the CDR3 is TGTGCCAGCAGCCAACAGGGTTACGAGCAGTACTTC. Its translation: CASSQQGYEQYF.

The gene calls are TRBV10-3 and TRBJ2-1; possibly TRBD2 for D (5 bases). The CDR3 length is 13 residues. Trimming stripped 4 bases from V and 6 bases from J, with 10 bases between. Germline V gives CDR1 ENHRY, CDR2 SYGVKD. The CDR3 sequence: CAISGRGINEQFF. The CDR3 coding sequence is TGTGCCATCAGTGGTCGAGGGATCAATGAGCAGTTCTTC.

The rearrangement joins TRBV6-4 to TRBJ1-1, with D perhaps TRBD1 (6 bases). The CDR3 consists of 14 residues. Germline-derived CDR1 and CDR2 are MRHNA and SNTAGT. The V and J ends lost 6 bases and 1 base respectively, with 12 bases between them. The CDR3 region is CASRVGQSNTEAFF. The CDR3 bases are TGTGCCAGCAGAGTTGGACAGTCGAACACTGAAGCTTTCTTT.

V and J are TRBV7-2 and TRBJ1-1; 8 bases fit TRBD1. The germline gives CDR1 SGHTA, CDR2 FQGNSA. The V gene end was trimmed by 6 bases and the J gene end by 5 bases; junction bases not matched to a gene: 8. The CDR3 totals 14 residues. The CDR3 loop is CASRYQGASTEAFF. The CDR3 nucleotides read TGTGCCAGCAGGTACCAGGGGGCGAGTACTGAAGCTTTCTTT.

The chain links TRBV3-1 (or the pseudogene TRBV3-2) to TRBJ1-1, with 8 bases identical to TRBD1. CDR1 is LGHDT, CDR2 YNNKEL, per germline (reference sequence). CDR3 size: 13 residues. Trimming at V came to 6 bases and at J to 12 bases, leaving 12 bases not matched to a gene. CDR3 nucleotides: TGTGCCAGCAGTCCAGATTCCAGGGGGCAGACTTTCTTT. It yields the protein CASSPDSRGQTFF.